These 12 T cell receptor beta chains share one sample of origin, sequenced in a study of identical twins. TCRdb ran MiXCR on the 5' RACE reads and lists one entry per CDR3 protein. The table lists about 520,000 distinct CDR3 sequences, less than 25% of them singletons, with around 1% in the top ten. This sample also appeared in a second study, on T cells expressing NK-cell markers.

The sequencing input was CD4+ T cells sorted from blood. The receptors shown here come from a woman between 18 and 30 years old in good health.

The chain combines TRBV11-2 with TRBJ2-3; perhaps TRBD2 as D (6 bases). This CDR3 is built from 15 residues. CDR1 is SGHAT and CDR2 is FQNNGV in the germline V gene. V lost 1 base and J 3 bases, leaving 11 bases between the germline ends. The CDR3: CASSLGSSATDTQYF. Written as DNA, the CDR3 is TGTGCCAGCAGCTTAGGCTCTAGCGCAACAGATACGCAGTATTTT.

This clonotype showed up just a few times. The genes are TRBV12-3 or TRBV12-4 and TRBJ1-6; 8 bases are a match to TRBD1. The CDR3 is 17 residues long. V was pared by 1 base and J by 4 bases, with 6 bases of the junction left unmatched. CDR3 region: CASSLGSGGWYNSPLHF. The CDR3 DNA reads as TGTGCCAGCAGTTTAGGGTCAGGGGGCTGGTATAATTCACCCCTCCACTTT.

This clonotype was detected a few times. The chain couples TRBV19 to TRBJ2-7; D might be TRBD1 (5 bases). V was shortened by 1 base and J by 7 bases, with 11 bases between the two germline ends. This CDR3 contains 13 residues. Germline CDR1 reads LNHDA; CDR2 reads SQIVND (reference sequence). The chain's CDR3 is CASSIAGSTEQYF. The CDR3 nucleotides are TGTGCCAGTAGTATAGCAGGGTCAACAGAGCAGTACTTC.

The chain carries TRBV20-1 and TRBJ2-5; 7 nucleotides line up with TRBD2. The V and J ends lost 5 bases and 3 bases, in that order; junction bases with no gene match: 12. This CDR3 is built from 15 residues. Germline V gene lookup returns CDR1 DFQATT and CDR2 SNEGSKA (reference sequence). Here the CDR3 reads CSASTGGRLEETQYF. In DNA, the CDR3 is TGCAGTGCTTCGACGGGAGGCAGGTTGGAAGAGACCCAGTACTTC.

A few counts support this clonotype. V and J are TRBV20-1 and TRBJ2-3; 13 nucleotides line up with TRBD2. The CDR3 runs 15 residues. V was pared by 1 base and J by 9 bases, with 7 bases of the junction left unmatched. Germline V gene data show CDR1 as DFQATT and CDR2 as SNEGSKA (reference sequence). The CDR3: CSARGLTSGGDTQYF. DNA for the CDR3: TGCAGTGCTAGAGGTTTAACTAGCGGGGGGGACACGCAGTATTTT.

The rearrangement links TRBV20-1 to TRBJ2-1; TRBD2 agrees at 7 bases. CDR1 and CDR2 (germline): DFQATT, SNEGSKA (reference sequence). The ends lost 5 bases at V and 6 bases at J; junction bases unmatched: 7. This CDR3 comprises 13 residues. The CDR3 coding sequence is TGCAGTGCTGCTACGACTAGCAGCAATGAGCAGTTCTTC. It yields the protein CSAATTSSNEQFF.

V usage is TRBV10-2 and J usage is TRBJ2-6, with TRBD1 matching 8 bases. CDR1 is WSHSY and CDR2 is SAAADI in the germline V gene. CDR3 length: 14 residues. J lost 2 bases, V lost 9 bases, and 3 bases had no gene match. In nucleotides, the CDR3 is TGCGCCAGTAGACAGGGGACTGGGGCCAACGTCCTGACTTTC. Its protein product is CASRQGTGANVLTF.

This clonotype has more than one count but fewer than ten. The chain recombines TRBV10-2 with TRBJ2-3, with no clear D. Germline CDR1 reads WSHSY; CDR2 reads SAAADI. V lost 5 bases and J lost 1, with 7 bases in between. The CDR3 consists of 13 residues. This CDR3 reads CASSHPGTDTQYF. The CDR3 bases are TGCGCCAGCAGTCATCCGGGCACAGATACGCAGTATTTT.

In its sample, this clonotype was seen a few times. The V call is TRBV7-2, the J call TRBJ1-6; TRBD1 matches at 7 bases. Germline V gene lookup returns CDR1 SGHTA and CDR2 FQGNSA. Trimming took 2 bases from V and 6 from J; bases not matched to a gene: 1. The length of the CDR3 is 14 residues. The CDR3 nucleotides are TGTGCCAGCAGCTTATCAGGGGGTAATTCACCCCTCCACTTT. Its translation: CASSLSGGNSPLHF.

V is TRBV12-3 or TRBV12-4 and J is TRBJ1-4; 9 nucleotides agree with TRBD1. After removal of 3 bases from V and 8 bases from J, the junction contained 7 bases not matched to a gene. This CDR3 contains 15 residues. CDR3 nucleotides: TGTGCCAGCAGTTTCCTCGGGACAGGGAACGAAAAACTGTTTTTT. Translating gives CASSFLGTGNEKLFF.

This chain uses TRBV12-5 with TRBJ2-5, with 12 nucleotides matching TRBD1. Germline CDR1 and CDR2: LGHNT and FRNRAP. J was trimmed by 5 bases and V by 4 bases; bases with no gene match: 8. The CDR3 loop spans 16 amino acids. The CDR3 nucleotides read TGTGCTAGTGGTTGGGGGGGACAGGGGGCACTCGAGACCCAGTACTTC. Translation: CASGWGGQGALETQYF.

This chain links TRBV12-3 or TRBV12-4 with TRBJ1-2, with TRBD1 matching 8 bases. This CDR3 is 13 amino acids long. With 3 bases clipped from V and 8 bases from J, the junction kept 5 bases outside the gene matches. The CDR3 sequence is CASSFDRGGGYTF. The DNA of the CDR3 is TGTGCCAGCAGTTTTGACAGGGGAGGAGGCTACACCTTC.